This T cell receptor (beta chain) is drawn from a study of CD8 T cells in ankylosing spondylitis. Making use of molecular barcodes, quantitative 5'-RACE generated TCR beta libraries. TCRdb fed the 5' RACE reads into MiXCR, producing one record per CDR3 protein. The table includes roughly 350,000 distinct CDR3 sequences, less than 9.5% detected once. General study findings and limits: Clones that were linked to disease were CD8+ and were relatively rare in peripheral blood. Made up of several highly homologous variants, a TCR beta motif appeared characteristic of ankylosing spondylitis blood. Disease-linked clones reportedly showed significant enrichment in matched ankylosing spondylitis synovial fluid. Before this, some motif variants had been reported in reactive arthritis synovial fluid and blood.

This clonotype was seen a few times. Its antigen remains unidentified. The sequence came from a male donor with ankylosing spondylitis. The source material was blood, either unsorted or a sorted T cell fraction (not recorded which).

DNA of the CDR3: TGCGCCAGCAGCGCAGGTATTGCTGAAGCTTTCTTT. Amino acids: CASSAGIAEAFF. The rearrangement uses TRBV5-1 and TRBJ1-1, with D unclear. Germline V CDR1 and CDR2: SGHRS, YFSETQ. The CDR3 covers 12 residues. Trimming took off 4 bases at V and 6 bases at J, with 10 bases between the two ends.